This T cell receptor (beta chain) comes out of a study of shared clonotypes between healthy human individuals. Original data processing: Junction-only sequences without quality scores were provided by ImmunoSEQ, so filtering was different. TCRdb's copy holds only in-frame clones and misses some; the assay was immunoSEQ multiplex PCR. V, J and clone size reflect that table, while D and trimming were determined from the DNA. The sample has approximately 470,000 clones, roughly 80% seen once. In germline, CDR1 is SQVTM, CDR2 ANQGSEA. Trimming stripped 7 bases from V and 0 bases from J, with 14 bases between. The CDR3 spans 14 residues.

This clonotype was obtained from a woman aged 40 to 50 in good health. Some clones in this sample may be carry-over from other donors' samples. Specimen: PBMCs. The rearrangement uses TRBV29-1 and TRBJ2-3, with D possibly being TRBD2 (6 bases). CDR3 amino acids: CSANFGGSTDTQYF. The CDR3 coding sequence is TGCAGCGCAAATTTCGGGGGAAGCACAGATACGCAGTATTTT.